These 23 T cell receptor beta chains share one sample of origin, sequenced in a study of T cells after yellow fever vaccination. Using its own MiXCR run on the 5' RACE reads, TCRdb lists one record per CDR3 protein. The sample includes about 130,000 distinct CDR3 sequences, 8.9% of them seen just once. The specimen was CD8+ T cells sorted from PBMCs, collected on the day of the yellow fever booster vaccination. The receptors were sampled from a man aged 18 to 30 who received the YFV17D yellow fever vaccine.

This clonotype showed up many times. V gene TRBV7-2 combines with J gene TRBJ2-5; TRBD2 agrees at 9 bases. After removal of 5 bases from V and 5 bases from J, the junction contained 15 bases not matched to a gene. Germline-derived CDR1 and CDR2 are SGHTA and FQGNSA. This CDR3 is built from 17 residues. CDR3 nucleotides: TGTGCCAGCAGCCCATCGGATCCGGCGGGGGGGTTTGAGACCCAGTACTTC. Its protein product is CASSPSDPAGGFETQYF.

Many counts were recorded for this clonotype. The rearrangement uses TRBV5-1 and TRBJ2-7, with D possibly matching TRBD1 (9 bases). There are 16 residues in the CDR3. Germline CDR1 is SGHRS and CDR2 is YFSETQ. Trimming removed 4 bases at V and 2 bases at J, with 19 bases between. CDR3 amino acids: CASSNPGGTGTYEQYF. The CDR3 nucleotides read TGCGCCAGCAGCAATCCGGGGGGGACAGGGACCTACGAGCAGTACTTC.

This clonotype was counted between two and nine times. V usage is TRBV4-2 and J usage is TRBJ2-3; TRBD2 is a possible D gene (5 bases). There are 15 residues in the CDR3. The germline V gene has CDR1 LGHNA and CDR2 YNFKEQ. Trimming removed 4 bases at V and 2 bases at J, with 13 bases between. CDR3 amino acids: CASSLRGRDTDTQYF. The DNA for the CDR3 is TGTGCCAGCAGCCTCCGCGGCCGGGACACAGATACGCAGTATTTT.

This clonotype came up many times. V and J are TRBV10-3 and TRBJ2-7; TRBD2 matches 9 bases. There are 15 residues in the CDR3. Germline CDR1 and CDR2: ENHRY and SYGVKD. With V trimmed by 3 bases and J by 0 bases, 3 bases remained unmatched. Here the CDR3 reads CAISDVLAGSYEQYV. Written as DNA, the CDR3 is TGTGCCATCAGTGACGTACTAGCGGGCTCCTACGAGCAGTACGTC.

This clonotype was seen a few times. This chain uses TRBV9 with TRBJ2-2; the match to TRBD1 covers 8 bases. The V gene's germline CDR1 is SGDLS and CDR2 YYNGEE. The CDR3 is 17 amino acids. The V gene end was trimmed by 3 bases and the J gene end by 4 bases; junction bases not matched to a gene: 11. The CDR3 loop reads CASSATGTGVVTGELFF. The CDR3 DNA follows: TGTGCCAGCAGCGCAACCGGGACAGGCGTCGTCACCGGGGAGCTGTTTTTT.

V is TRBV29-1 and J is TRBJ2-1, with TRBD2 matching 7 bases. The V gene's germline CDR1 is SQVTM and CDR2 ANQGSEA. V shed 1 base, J shed 3 bases, and the junction held 6 bases outside the gene matches. The CDR3 length is 15 residues. CDR3 in amino acids: CSVEVASGNYNEQFF. DNA of the CDR3: TGCAGCGTTGAAGTGGCTAGCGGAAACTACAATGAGCAGTTCTTC.

This chain connects TRBV5-6 to TRBJ2-1, with no clear D. V was shortened by 2 bases and J by 4 bases, with 10 bases between the two germline ends. CDR3 length equals 14 residues. The germline gives CDR1 SGHDT, CDR2 YYEEEE. The CDR3 is CASSLGDEYNEQFF. The CDR3 nucleotides read TGTGCCAGCAGCTTAGGCGACGAGTACAATGAGCAGTTCTTC.

The table lists this clonotype with a few counts. The V gene is TRBV5-1, the J gene TRBJ2-3, with D perhaps TRBD1 (6 bases). CDR3 length equals 15 residues. CDR1 is SGHRS, CDR2 YFSETQ, per germline. The V and J ends lost 1 base and 0 bases respectively, with 9 bases between them. For the CDR3, the DNA is TGCGCCAGCAGCTTGACAGGGACAAGCACAGATACGCAGTATTTT. It translates to CASSLTGTSTDTQYF.

This clonotype showed up many times. The chain joins TRBV13 to TRBJ2-1; the D is unclear. V lost 0 bases, J lost 8 bases, and 11 bases lay in between. Germline CDR1 reads PRHDT; CDR2 reads FYEKMQ (reference sequence). There are 14 residues in the CDR3. The CDR3 region has the DNA TGTGCCAGCAGCTTAGGTCCAAACGTCGATGAGCAGTTCTTC. Protein sequence: CASSLGPNVDEQFF.

J is TRBJ2-3 and V is TRBV18; 9 bases agree with TRBD2. The CDR3 is 20 residues long. The V and J ends lost 0 bases and 0 bases, in that order; junction bases with no gene match: 13. CDR1 and CDR2 (germline): KGHSH, LQKENI. CDR3 bases: TGTGCCAGCTCACCACCTGGCTTCCTAGCGGGGAGTCCTAGCACAGATACGCAGTATTTT. Amino acids: CASSPPGFLAGSPSTDTQYF.

This clonotype was seen at least ten times. The chain links TRBV4-3 to TRBJ1-6; D uncertain. Germline V gene lookup returns CDR1 LGHNA and CDR2 YSLEER. CDR3 size: 17 residues. V gave up 1 base and J gave up 7 bases, with 17 bases separating them. Here the CDR3 DNA reads TGCGCCAGCAGCCAAGGAGGAAGCGGGCTGCGGAATTCACCCCTCCACTTT. Its protein is CASSQGGSGLRNSPLHF.

In this sample, this clonotype turned up a few times. The chain links TRBV20-1 to TRBJ2-5, with 7 nucleotides matching TRBD1. The germline CDR1 and CDR2 sequences are DFQATT and SNEGSKA (reference sequence). The CDR3 has 15 amino acids. V dropped 6 bases and J dropped 5; count of bases not matched to a gene: 15. The CDR3 protein is CSARSFLTGKETQYF. The CDR3 region has the DNA TGCAGTGCCAGAAGCTTTTTGACAGGGAAGGAGACCCAGTACTTC.

The sample holds a few counts of this clonotype. The chain has TRBV27 and TRBJ1-1; D gene ambiguous. Germline loops: CDR1 MNHEY, CDR2 SMNVEV (reference sequence). With 4 bases removed from V and 7 bases from J, the gap between germline ends came to 10 bases. The CDR3 totals 12 residues. Here the CDR3 DNA reads TGTGCCAGCAGTTCAAGGTGGGATGAAGCTTTCTTT. This encodes CASSSRWDEAFF.

The CDR3 protein is CASSPDGGYEKLFF. CDR3 sequence (DNA): TGTGCCAGCAGCCCCGATGGGGGTTATGAAAAACTGTTTTTT. The rearrangement joins TRBV7-6 to TRBJ1-4, with a tentative D call TRBD1 (5 bases). V shed 5 bases and J shed 6 bases, with 13 bases lying between them. The germline V gene has CDR1 SGHVS and CDR2 FNYEAQ. The CDR3 loop spans 14 amino acids. The variable domain in full, completed from reference TRBV7-6 and TRBJ1-4, reads GAGVSQSPRYKVTKRGQDVALRCDPISGHVSLYWYRQALGQGPEFLTYFNYEAQQDKSGLPNDRFSAERPEGSISTLTIQRTEQRDSAMYRCASSPDGGYEKLFFGSGTQLSVL.

The V gene is TRBV7-6, the J gene TRBJ2-5; 7 bases fit TRBD2. Germline V gene sequence: CDR1 SGHVS, CDR2 FNYEAQ. The CDR3 is 14 amino acids. V lost 3 bases to trimming and J lost 0 bases; unmatched junction nucleotides: 1. The CDR3 bases are TGTGCCAGCAGCTTCGGGGGGTACCAAGAGACCCAGTACTTC. Translation gives CASSFGGYQETQYF.

A few counts support this clonotype. The chain carries TRBV7-9 and TRBJ2-1, with D perhaps being TRBD1 or TRBD2 (5 bases each). Per germline, CDR1 SEHNR and CDR2 FQNEAQ (reference sequence). This CDR3 region has 14 residues. V lost 0 bases to trimming and J lost 4 bases, with 7 bases between them. The CDR3 region is CASSLAWGYNEQFF. The CDR3 DNA sequence: TGTGCCAGCAGCTTAGCCTGGGGGTACAATGAGCAGTTCTTC.

V gene TRBV2 combines with J gene TRBJ1-2; D unclear. Germline CDR1 is SNHLY and CDR2 is FYNNEI. The CDR3 sequence is 14 residues long. The V gene lost 11 bases and the J gene lost 1 base, with 17 bases spanning the gap. DNA of the CDR3: TGTGCCCCCCGGAGGGCCCCTAGTAACTATGGCTACACCTTC. This codes for CAPRRAPSNYGYTF.

This clonotype was counted a few times. The chain links TRBV12-3 or TRBV12-4 to TRBJ2-7; unclear D gene. The CDR3 consists of 15 residues. Between the trimmed V and J ends, which lost 3 bases and 2 bases, there was a span of 14 bases. The CDR3 sequence: CASSFQPLGTYEQYF. CDR3 nucleotide sequence: TGTGCCAGCAGTTTTCAGCCCCTAGGGACCTACGAGCAGTACTTC.

This clonotype turned up a few times. The chain recombines TRBV29-1 with TRBJ1-5; D uncertain. CDR3 size: 13 residues. CDR1 is SQVTM, CDR2 ANQGSEA, per germline. Trimming took 5 bases from V and 8 from J, leaving 16 bases between them. This CDR3 reads CSVTAGLNEPQHF. The CDR3 bases are TGCAGCGTTACGGCCGGTTTGAATGAGCCCCAGCATTTT.

The chain recombines TRBV5-1 with TRBJ1-2; the match to TRBD1 covers 9 bases. The CDR3 contains 13 residues. V shed 9 bases and J 4 bases; nucleotides not matched to a gene: 7. Germline V gene data show CDR1 as SGHRS and CDR2 as YFSETQ. The CDR3, as DNA: TGCGCCATCGCGGACAGGGGTCCCTATGGCTACACCTTC. Amino acids: CAIADRGPYGYTF.

The V call is TRBV4-2, the J call TRBJ2-2, with a possible D match to TRBD2 (6 bases). Germline values: CDR1 LGHNA, CDR2 YNFKEQ. With 6 bases removed from V and 3 bases from J, the gap between germline ends came to 11 bases. This CDR3 comprises 14 residues. CDR3 DNA sequence: TGTGCCAGCAGAGCGGAGGGGCACACCGGGGAGCTGTTTTTT. It is translated as CASRAEGHTGELFF.

In this sample, this clonotype turned up a few times. The DNA for the CDR3 is TGTGCCAGCAAGCCGGACCGGGGGAGTGACCAGTACTTC. Encoded protein: CASKPDRGSDQYF. This chain links TRBV6-2 or TRBV6-3 with TRBJ2-5; TRBD2 is a possible D gene (6 bases). This CDR3 comprises 13 residues. Looked up from germline, CDR1 is MNHEY and CDR2 is SVGEGT. The germline V and J ends were trimmed by 7 bases and 10 bases, with 19 bases remaining between them.

The chain carries TRBV19 and TRBJ1-3, with 7 bases aligning to TRBD1. In germline, CDR1 is LNHDA, CDR2 SQIVND (reference sequence). This CDR3 spans 15 amino acids. J gave up 4 bases and V 4 bases, and 7 bases lay outside the gene matches. CDR3 bases: TGTGCCAGTAGTAGCCCGGGACAGCTGGGAAACACCATATATTTT. It specifies CASSSPGQLGNTIYF.